This TCR beta chain was profiled in a study of blood T cells in healthy people across ages. Study-wide findings and caveats: Whereas aged donors had fewer naive CD4+ cells, long-lived donors had more of them and higher diversity.

V gave up 2 bases and J gave up 6 bases; unmatched junction bases: 9. The germline gives CDR1 MDHEN, CDR2 SYDVKM. CDR3 size: 15 residues. A remark on this clonotype: Its antigen is as yet unknown.

Each sample had at least 7 million PBMCs isolated. Combining a sample-barcoded 5' primer with a J-beta primer mix, a second PCR ran for roughly 7 to 11 cycles. A single record per CDR3 protein comes from TCRdb applying MiXCR to the 5' RACE reads. The repertoire holds 600,000 to 800,000 distinct CDR3 sequences, with around 20% as singletons. Sequencing used blood. The rearrangement uses TRBV28 and TRBJ2-7; 8 bases agree with TRBD2. This clonotype was obtained from a man in his 70s in good health. Here the CDR3 DNA reads TGTGCCAGCAGTTTAGACAGCGGGAGTGGTGGCGAGCAGTACTTC. Its translation: CASSLDSGSGGEQYF.